This T cell receptor beta chain was sequenced for a study of blood T cell repertoires in COVID-19 (dated by TCRdb to the early 2020s). In terms of the full investigation: Samples from collaborators originated in the United States, Italy and Spain and spanned both the acute and convalescent phases of COVID-19. Where available, HLA class I and class II types were taken from metadata supplied by the sample provider and were not determined by assay-based typing. The dataset comprised deeply sampled blood TCRbeta repertoires from subjects exposed to, actively infected with, or recovered from COVID-19. The repertoires were released in a freely available public database intended as a resource for research on the immune response to SARS-CoV-2. The samples were drawn from the first 160 participants of the ongoing ImmuneRACE study and from 950 to 1,500 subjects provided by 6 global collaborators. The sample metadata nearly always contained a de-identified subject ID, COVID-19 status, age in years and sex. The prospective study material was composed of cDNA or gDNA derived from T cells, B-cell-depleted T cells, or PBMCs. What the authors observed across the whole study: The quantity of clinical and demographic metadata differed by source and by participant and was supplied without curation.

Participants in the prospective study were enrolled through a virtual design, were aged roughly 18 to 100 years, and lived in 24 United States geographic areas. Cohort assignment in the prospective study relied on participant-reported clinical history from a screening survey and a study questionnaire. Recovered participants in ImmuneRACE Cohort 3 were defined as having two consecutive negative NP/OP PCR tests, clearance from a healthcare professional, or resolution of symptoms. In the prospective study, mobile phlebotomists collected whole blood, serum and a nasopharyngeal or oropharyngeal swab from each participant. Over a 2-month period, participants in the prospective study had the option of providing additional blood draws and questionnaires. Blood samples from the prospective study were shipped frozen or at room temperature prior to DNA extraction. Germline trimming: 1 base from V, 1 base from J; junction bases outside gene matches: 9. CDR1 SGHAT and CDR2 FQNNGV are derived from the germline V gene. Measured from the cysteine to the phenylalanine, the CDR3 is 18 residues long. Of the read, only the CDR3 DNA is kept; its 54 bases are in frame from base 1.

On this clone itself: Its antigen remains unidentified. Base-call qualities are not available, and no considerably larger clone is one nucleotide away.

TCRbeta CDR3 regions were amplified from genomic DNA by means of the immunoSEQ Assay, a bias-controlled multiplex PCR. The published analysis was carried out like this. Nucleated cell counts per sample were estimated from amplification of reference gene primers within the assay. Sequence reads were collapsed and filtered to measure the absolute abundance of every unique TCRbeta CDR3 rearrangement. Productive Simpson clonality was computed per sample as the square root of Simpson's diversity index over productive rearrangements. This is the immuneACCESS table as TCRdb keeps it, with only in-frame sequences that have V and J called. A part of the clones is gone; compared with another copy, unresolved V genes explain less than half, and the rest is unexplained. V, J and clone size derive from that table, while D and trimming were established from the DNA sequence. The sample profile shows hundreds of thousands of clones; around 84% of them were found once. The top ten clonotypes cover around 2.5% of the sample.

The V and J genes are TRBV11-2 and TRBJ2-3; TRBD2 lines up with 9 middle nucleotides. The source material was PBMCs or T cells enriched from blood (not recorded which). The receptor's source is a woman aged 45-59 years who had recovered from COVID-19. The DNA sequence is TGTGCCAGCAGCTTAGCAAACCCTAAGCGGGGGGGCACAGATACGCAGTATTTT. The translation is CASSLANPKRGGTDTQYF.